Given below is one TCR beta chain in context. Antigen: not known. cDNA serving as the sequencing template came from extracted, reverse transcribed RNA. Libraries were prepared by immunoSEQ multiplex PCR; TCRdb keeps only in-frame clonotypes and omits some of them. Seen here are 35,000 to 50,000 clones, about nine tenths observed once, and the top ten hold 15% to 20%. This sample was included in a study of CD8+ T cells in alopecia areata. Study overall: Treated patients swallowed 5 to 10 mg of oral tofacitinib twice daily. Severity among treated patients was scored by the percentage of scalp area affected.

Sample treatment: oral pan-JAK inhibitor, 5-10 mg twice daily. Sorted out of PBMCs were CD4+ T cells and CD8+ T cells. Whole-study findings and limits: While tofacitinib was given, many expanded lesional clones persisted in scalp and blood.

CDR1 and CDR2 (germline): SEHNR, FQNEAQ (reference sequence). CDR3 size: 15 residues. With 4 bases clipped from V and 4 bases from J, the junction kept 4 bases outside the gene matches. The clonotype was recovered from a human donor with alopecia areata. The input for sequencing was CD8+ T cells sorted from blood, taken at week 24, from a patient treated with tofacitinib. The chain joins TRBV7-9 to TRBJ2-1, with 10 bases that match TRBD2. The DNA for the CDR3 is TGTGCCAGCAGCTCAGCGGGGGGGCCTTACAATGAGCAGTTCTTC. Protein sequence: CASSSAGGPYNEQFF.